Listed below are T cell receptor beta chains from one sample, sequenced in a study of PD-L1 blockade in urothelial cancer. Method: immunoSEQ multiplex PCR; TCRdb's copy keeps in-frame clones and lacks some. Of about 72,000 clones detected, approximately 83% appear once; the ten largest clones hold 14% to 15%. The starting material was PBMCs, obtained around atezolizumab (anti-PD-L1) treatment. Source of these receptors: a man in his 60s with urothelial cancer. Both conserved end residues are trimmed from each CDR3.

J	V	CDR3
TRBJ2-3	TRBV19	ASSSQGRGTDTQY
TRBJ1-6	TRBV27	ASSFWRSNRGSSYNSPLH
TRBJ2-1	TRBV7-7	ASSSGYGRGHNEQF
TRBJ2-5	TRBV7-2	ASSIRAGGGETQY
TRBJ2-4	TRBV15	ATSRWRDKNIQY
TRBJ1-1	TRBV13	ASSGGGLENTEAF
TRBJ2-3	TRBV9	ASSLSGNTDTQY
TRBJ1-1	TRBV7-9	ASSLRQGVNTEAF
TRBJ2-1	TRBV27	ASSFINEQF
TRBJ2-4	TRBV11-3	ASSLEGTLGDIQY
TRBJ1-3	TRBV30	AWSVLGGSGNTIY
TRBJ2-1	TRBV28	ASSSPQGSYNEQF
TRBJ2-7	TRBV7-3	ASSLRGGSYEQY
TRBJ1-2	TRBV11-2	ASSLRTSYGYT
TRBJ2-5	TRBV5-4	ASSLDRVETQY
TRBJ1-5	TRBV6-1	ASRDYTGREPQH
TRBJ1-1	TRBV5-1	ASSFESDTEAF
TRBJ2-3	TRBV19	ASSARQGALRDTQY
TRBJ1-4	TRBV29-1	SVQKQGIEKLF
TRBJ1-6	TRBV4-3	ASSQAQQGDSPLH
TRBJ2-5	TRBV7-9	ASSLWDRGDETQY
TRBJ1-1	TRBV19	ASIPTPDRGRFAEAF
TRBJ2-1	TRBV7-2	ASSSLPTSGGEQF
TRBJ2-2	TRBV11-2	ASSLAADRTGELF